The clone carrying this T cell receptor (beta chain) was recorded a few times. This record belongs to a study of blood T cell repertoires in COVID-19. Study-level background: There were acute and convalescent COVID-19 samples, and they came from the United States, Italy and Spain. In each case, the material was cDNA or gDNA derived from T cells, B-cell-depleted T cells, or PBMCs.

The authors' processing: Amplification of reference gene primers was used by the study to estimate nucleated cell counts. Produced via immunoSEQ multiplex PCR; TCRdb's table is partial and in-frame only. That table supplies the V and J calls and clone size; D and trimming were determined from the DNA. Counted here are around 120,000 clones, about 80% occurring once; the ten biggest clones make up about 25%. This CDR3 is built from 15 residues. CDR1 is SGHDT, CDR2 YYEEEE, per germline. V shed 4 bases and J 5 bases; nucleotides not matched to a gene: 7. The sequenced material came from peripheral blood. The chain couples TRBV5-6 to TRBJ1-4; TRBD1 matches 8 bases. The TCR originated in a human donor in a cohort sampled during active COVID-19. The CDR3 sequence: CASSPRTGQNEKLFF. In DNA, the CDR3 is TGTGCCAGCAGCCCTAGGACAGGGCAAAATGAAAAACTGTTTTTT.